The 9 T cell receptor beta chains below all came from one sample that was sequenced in a study of post-analysis software for immune sequencing data. Study findings and constraints: Higher frequency in patients than in controls was seen for about five TRBV segments, with TRBV5-6, TRBV5-1 and TRBV20-1 among them.

TCR beta libraries were prepared from cDNA with unique molecular identifiers. TCRdb itself ran the PCR reads through MiXCR, one entry per CDR3 protein. The sample yields some 260,000 distinct CDR3 sequences, 36% seen once. Their target antigens are unknown. Sequenced: blood. These receptors were taken from a girl between 10 and 17 years old with multiple sclerosis.

The V gene is TRBV12-3 or TRBV12-4, the J gene TRBJ1-5, with a possible D match to TRBD1 (5 bases). Trimming shortened V by 2 bases and J by 4 bases, and 9 bases separated the two germline ends. CDR3 size: 14 residues. DNA for the CDR3: TGTGCCAGCAGTTTACGGGAGGGGAATCAGCCCCAGCATTTT. Amino acids: CASSLREGNQPQHF.

In its sample, this clonotype was seen many times. The CDR3 is CASSERLAEQYF. The CDR3 coding sequence is TGTGCCAGCAGTGAAAGGCTAGCCGAGCAGTACTTC. The chain is built from TRBV6-1 and TRBJ2-7; weak D call: TRBD2 (5 bases). Germline V gene sequence: CDR1 MNHNS, CDR2 SASEGT. This CDR3 is 12 amino acids long. V gave up 2 bases and J gave up 6 bases, with 8 bases separating them.

This clonotype showed up many times. V and J are TRBV7-2 and TRBJ2-7; 8 bases fit TRBD1. Germline CDR1 reads SGHTA; CDR2 reads FQGNSA. Trimming at V came to 4 bases and at J to 3 bases, leaving 5 bases not matched to a gene. The CDR3 sequence is 14 residues long. The CDR3 region has the DNA TGTGCCAGCAGCTCCGGGACAGGAGTCTACGAGCAGTACTTC. It translates to CASSSGTGVYEQYF.

Worth noting for this clonotype: Just one base apart from a much larger clone, this may be a read error. This is likely a read error, given that the CDR3 carries no conserved phenylalanine or tryptophan at its end. This sequence joins TRBV5-5 and TRBJ1-1; D is possibly TRBD1 (6 bases). With 5 bases removed from V and 2 bases from J, the gap between germline ends came to 13 bases. The CDR3 is 14 residues long. Germline CDR1 and CDR2: SGHKS and YYEKEE (reference sequence). CDR3 amino acids: CASRGHYGNTEAFL. The CDR3 DNA reads as TGTGCCAGCAGGGGACACTACGGTAACACTGAAGCTTTCTTG.

This clonotype has at least ten counts. The J gene is TRBJ2-1, the V gene TRBV27; 9 bases are a match to TRBD2. Germline V lookup: CDR1 MNHEY, CDR2 SMNVEV (reference sequence). V shed 9 bases, J shed 2 bases, and the junction held 8 bases outside the gene matches. This CDR3 contains 15 residues. The CDR3 sequence: CASLSGGGAYNEQFF. As DNA, the CDR3 is TGTGCCAGTCTTTCTGGCGGGGGGGCCTACAATGAGCAGTTCTTC.

The V and J genes are TRBV12-3 or TRBV12-4 and TRBJ2-4, with 10 bases that match TRBD2. The CDR3 is 15 amino acids. V lost 5 bases, J lost 6 bases, and 7 bases stayed unmatched. The CDR3 spells CASSGAGGRRNIQYF. In nucleotides, the CDR3 is TGTGCCAGCAGTGGAGCGGGAGGGCGAAGAAACATTCAGTACTTC.

As for this clonotype: A read error may be the cause here, since a much bigger clone is one base away. The J gene is TRBJ1-2, the V gene TRBV10-2; perhaps TRBD1 as D (5 bases). V was trimmed by 6 bases and J by 4 bases, leaving 12 bases between them. Germline V gene data show CDR1 as WSHSY and CDR2 as SAAADI. The CDR3 totals 13 residues. Written as DNA, the CDR3 is TGCGCCAGCAGGCGCGACGGGGGCTATGGCTACACCTTC. It encodes CASRRDGGYGYTF.

In regard to this clonotype: One base away lies a much larger clone, so this may be a sequencing read error. V gene TRBV27 combines with J gene TRBJ2-3; D possibly corresponds to TRBD2 (6 bases). This CDR3 is built from 13 residues. Germline CDR1 is MNHEY and CDR2 is SMNVEV (reference sequence). CDR3 region: CASRTRSTDAQYF. In nucleotides, the CDR3 is TGTGCCAGCAGGACTAGAAGCACAGATGCGCAGTATTTT.

This clonotype occurred a few times. The chain has TRBV18 and TRBJ2-1; D might be TRBD1 (5 bases). The length of the CDR3 is 14 residues. CDR1 is KGHSH, CDR2 LQKENI, per germline. Deletions cut 5 bases from V and 7 bases from J, with 15 bases between. CDR3 region: CASSMAGPGNEQFF. In DNA form, the CDR3 reads TGTGCCAGCTCAATGGCAGGGCCAGGGAATGAGCAGTTCTTC.